The 19 T cell receptor beta chains below come from one sample, sequenced in a study of blood T cell repertoires in COVID-19. Data came from immunoSEQ multiplex PCR; TCRdb stores just in-frame clones and leaves some out. This table holds some 260,000 clones, about 85% found once. Sequenced sample: PBMCs or T cells enriched from blood (not recorded which). The receptors were gathered from a young woman with acute COVID-19.

The V call is TRBV19, the J call TRBJ2-2; the D gene is possibly TRBD1 (6 bases). The V end was cut by 5 bases, the J end by 0 bases, with 13 bases between. Germline CDR1 LNHDA, CDR2 SQIVND (reference sequence). The CDR3 totals 16 residues. As DNA, the CDR3 is TGTGCCAGTAGTGCCCAACAGGGAGCGAACACCGGGGAGCTGTTTTTT. Its protein is CASSAQQGANTGELFF.

The chain recombines TRBV27 with TRBJ1-2; 8 nucleotides match TRBD1. CDR1 MNHEY and CDR2 SMNVEV come from the germline V gene (reference sequence). The CDR3 length is 15 residues. J gave up 8 bases and V 6 bases, and 14 bases lay outside the gene matches. This CDR3 is CASRLRTGRSGGYTF. For the CDR3, the DNA is TGTGCCAGCAGGCTGCGGACAGGGAGAAGTGGCGGCTACACCTTC.

The chain uses TRBV4-2 and TRBJ1-1, with a tentative D call TRBD1 (5 bases). This CDR3 contains 15 residues. V was pared by 1 base and J by 0 bases, with 9 bases between. Germline CDR1 and CDR2: LGHNA and YNFKEQ. The CDR3 sequence is CASSQVQGMNTEAFF. CDR3 DNA: TGTGCCAGCAGCCAAGTTCAGGGAATGAACACTGAAGCTTTCTTT.

The chain has TRBV5-1 and TRBJ2-1; 10 positions match TRBD2. This CDR3 is built from 15 residues. Germline V lookup: CDR1 SGHRS, CDR2 YFSETQ. V gave up 7 bases and J gave up 3 bases; unmatched junction bases: 7. The CDR3 bases are TGCGCCAGCCGACTCGGACTAGCGGACTACAATGAGCAGTTCTTC. Residues: CASRLGLADYNEQFF. The variable domain in full, with the rest retrieved from reference TRBV5-1 and TRBJ2-1, is KAGVTQTPRYLIKTRGQQVTLSCSPISGHRSVSWYQQTPGQGLQFLFEYFSETQRNKGNFPGRFSGRQFSNSRSEMNVSTLELGDSALYLCASRLGLADYNEQFFGPGTRLTVL.

The V call is TRBV29-1, the J call TRBJ1-1; 7 bases agree with TRBD1. The CDR3 extends over 13 amino acids. Looked up from germline, CDR1 is SQVTM and CDR2 is ANQGSEA. After removal of 7 bases from V and 3 bases from J, the junction contained 8 bases not matched to a gene. Written as DNA, the CDR3 is TGCAGCGGCCGACAGGGTAGGGACACTGAAGCTTTCTTT. Protein product: CSGRQGRDTEAFF.

The chain couples TRBV29-1 to TRBJ1-2, with D tentatively TRBD1 (6 bases). Per the germline V gene, CDR1 is SQVTM and CDR2 is ANQGSEA. The ends were cut back, 2 bases at V and 4 bases at J, with 14 bases in the middle. The CDR3 runs 14 residues. The CDR3 here is CSVEFQGFGYGYTF. The CDR3 DNA reads as TGCAGCGTTGAATTTCAGGGGTTCGGCTATGGCTACACCTTC. Full variable domain (rest looked up from reference TRBV29-1 and TRBJ1-2): SAVISQKPSRDICQRGTSLTIQCQVDSQVTMMFWYRQQPGQSLTLIATANQGSEATYESGFVIDKFPISRPNLTFSTLTVSNMSPEDSSIYLCSVEFQGFGYGYTFGSGTRLTVV.

CDR3 in amino acids: CASSPNDRDYYGYTF. In DNA, the CDR3 is TGTGCCAGCTCACCAAACGACAGGGATTACTATGGCTACACCTTC. The chain has TRBV18 and TRBJ1-2, with 7 bases aligning to TRBD1. The CDR3 length is 15 residues. CDR1 and CDR2 from the germline V gene are KGHSH and LQKENI. Trimming at V came to 2 bases and at J to 3 bases, leaving 6 bases not matched to a gene. The variable domain in full, completed from reference TRBV18 and TRBJ1-2, reads NAGVMQNPRHLVRRRGQEARLRCSPMKGHSHVYWYRQLPEEGLKFMVYLQKENIIDESGMPKERFSAEFPKEGPSILRIQQVVRGDSAAYFCASSPNDRDYYGYTFGSGTRLTVV.

This chain uses TRBV5-4 with TRBJ2-3; D gene unclear. The germline V gene encodes CDR1 SGHNT and CDR2 YYREEE (reference sequence). V was pared by 0 bases and J by 0 bases, with 14 bases between. The CDR3 is made up of 17 amino acids. This CDR3 is CASSLGRRSLSTDTQYF. For the CDR3, the DNA is TGTGCCAGCAGCTTGGGTCGCCGGTCGCTTAGCACAGATACGCAGTATTTT.

The V gene is TRBV7-2, the J gene TRBJ2-2; TRBD1 matches at 7 bases. The CDR3 has 13 amino acids. Trimming removed 1 base from V and 9 bases from J; junction bases left unmatched: 2. Germline-derived CDR1 and CDR2 are SGHTA and FQGNSA. The CDR3 loop is CASSLGTGRELFF. DNA of the CDR3: TGTGCCAGCAGCTTAGGGACAGGACGGGAGCTGTTTTTT.

The chain links TRBV15 to TRBJ1-1; no reliable D call. There are 13 residues in the CDR3. With 3 bases removed from V and 3 bases from J, the gap between germline ends came to 8 bases. Germline assignment: CDR1 LNHNV and CDR2 YYDKDF (reference sequence). Here the CDR3 DNA reads TGTGCCACCAGCAGGTCCCGGGACACTGAAGCTTTCTTT. This sequence encodes CATSRSRDTEAFF.

The chain employs TRBV5-1 and TRBJ2-2; 8 bases match TRBD1. With 4 bases clipped from V and 3 bases from J, the junction kept 5 bases outside the gene matches. The germline gives CDR1 SGHRS, CDR2 YFSETQ. The CDR3 has 15 residues. The CDR3 nucleotides are TGCGCCAGCAGCAGGACAGGGCGTGACACCGGGGAGCTGTTTTTT. Translation: CASSRTGRDTGELFF.

This chain uses TRBV9 with TRBJ2-2; D is perhaps TRBD1 (6 bases). This CDR3 comprises 15 residues. V was cut by 4 bases and J by 7 bases, with 17 bases left in between. In germline, CDR1 is SGDLS, CDR2 YYNGEE. DNA for the CDR3: TGTGCCAGCAGCACAGAAGGGGGAGAGGTCGGGGAGCTGTTTTTT. This translates into CASSTEGGEVGELFF.

The chain is built from TRBV14 and TRBJ1-4, with TRBD1 identical over 7 bases. Germline V CDR1 and CDR2: SGHDN, FVKESK. The CDR3 totals 16 residues. J was trimmed by 6 bases and V by 1 base; bases with no gene match: 8. CDR3 sequence: CASSQGFDRAHEKLFF. Written as DNA, the CDR3 is TGTGCCAGCAGCCAAGGATTTGACAGGGCTCATGAAAAACTGTTTTTT.

The rearrangement links TRBV23-1 to TRBJ1-1, with a weak D call TRBD1 (6 bases). TRBV23-1 counts as an open reading frame of uncertain function. The CDR3 totals 16 residues. Between the trimmed V and J ends, which lost 6 bases and 4 bases, there was a span of 21 bases. CDR3 DNA sequence: TGCGCCAGCAGGACGCCGGGACACCCGTCGGGCACTGAAGCTTTCTTT. Its protein product is CASRTPGHPSGTEAFF.

V and J are TRBV2 and TRBJ2-7; TRBD2 aligns across 9 bases. V was pared by 7 bases and J by 4 bases, with 14 bases of the junction left unmatched. The CDR3 length is 16 residues. The germline CDR1 and CDR2 sequences are SNHLY and FYNNEI. In nucleotides, the CDR3 is TGTGCCAGCACCCGAAGTTATAGCGGGGGACTGTACGAGCAGTACTTC. The encoded protein is CASTRSYSGGLYEQYF.

This chain uses TRBV27 with TRBJ2-3; D is undetermined. The CDR3 extends over 13 amino acids. Germline loops: CDR1 MNHEY, CDR2 SMNVEV (reference sequence). The germline V and J ends were trimmed by 3 bases and 1 base, with 5 bases remaining between them. In nucleotides, the CDR3 is TGTGCCAGCAGTTTCTATGGCACAGATACGCAGTATTTT. The encoded protein is CASSFYGTDTQYF.

This chain connects TRBV5-1 to TRBJ1-6; a weak D match, TRBD1 (6 bases). The CDR3 has 18 residues. The germline V and J ends were trimmed by 0 bases and 0 bases, with 13 bases remaining between them. Germline V gene data show CDR1 as SGHRS and CDR2 as YFSETQ. CDR3 nucleotide sequence: TGCGCCAGCAGCTTGGAGCAGGGGTCCAGCTCCTATAATTCACCCCTCCACTTT. Its protein is CASSLEQGSSSYNSPLHF.

The CDR3 DNA reads as TGCAGTGCTAGTGGCGCCGCGGGGGCCGGTGAAAAACTGTTTTTT. This gives the protein CSASGAAGAGEKLFF. The rearrangement links TRBV20-1 to TRBJ1-4; D is possibly TRBD1 (6 bases). The V gene lost 3 bases and the J gene lost 7 bases, with 18 bases spanning the gap. Germline V gene data show CDR1 as DFQATT and CDR2 as SNEGSKA (reference sequence). The CDR3 totals 15 residues.

V usage is TRBV6-5 and J usage is TRBJ2-7; the D is unclear. V was cut by 8 bases and J by 2 bases, with 19 bases left in between. This CDR3 has 15 residues. CDR1 and CDR2 from the germline V gene are MNHEY and SVGAGI. The CDR3 sequence: CASGQNPGTPYEQYF. For the CDR3, the DNA is TGTGCCAGCGGGCAGAACCCTGGTACCCCCTACGAGCAGTACTTC.